Below are 30 T cell receptor beta chains sequenced from a single sample in a study of cytomegalovirus exposure and HLA in healthy donors. Vbeta (60) and Jbeta (13) primers were used in the PCR. Clones were read by immunoSEQ multiplex PCR, and TCRdb kept only the in-frame ones, dropping some. Counted here are under 150,000 clones, 70% to 85% occurring once; the ten biggest clones make up less than 4%. The specimen was PBMCs. The receptors originated from a male donor in good health and CMV-seronegative.

The chain is built from TRBV5-4 and TRBJ2-5; TRBD2 matches 7 bases. J gave up 5 bases and V 4 bases, and 11 bases lay outside the gene matches. This CDR3 region has 15 residues. Germline V CDR1 and CDR2: SGHNT, YYREEE (reference sequence). CDR3: CASSQEPGGVETQYF. In nucleotides, the CDR3 is TGTGCCAGCAGCCAAGAGCCGGGAGGAGTCGAGACCCAGTACTTC.

The J gene is TRBJ1-1, the V gene TRBV18; a weak D match, TRBD1 (5 bases). CDR1 and CDR2 (germline): KGHSH, LQKENI. This CDR3 region has 18 residues. V lost 3 bases, J lost 1 base, and 21 bases lay in between. CDR3 sequence: CASSPRFTGSSTNTEAFF. The CDR3 DNA reads TGTGCCAGCTCACCTCGATTTACAGGATCCAGCACGAACACTGAAGCTTTCTTT. The whole variable domain, remainder taken from reference TRBV18 and TRBJ1-1, is NAGVMQNPRHLVRRRGQEARLRCSPMKGHSHVYWYRQLPEEGLKFMVYLQKENIIDESGMPKERFSAEFPKEGPSILRIQQVVRGDSAAYFCASSPRFTGSSTNTEAFFGQGTRLTVV.

The chain has TRBV14 and TRBJ2-7; D might be TRBD2 (5 bases). The length of the CDR3 is 14 residues. Trimming removed 0 bases from V and 9 bases from J, with 15 bases in between. CDR1 and CDR2 (germline): SGHDN, FVKESK. CDR3 nucleotide sequence: TGTGCCAGCAGCCAAGATGTTTTGCGGGTCGGGCAGTACTTC. It specifies CASSQDVLRVGQYF.

The rearrangement links TRBV6-1 to TRBJ2-7; 8 positions match TRBD2. The germline V gene has CDR1 MNHNS and CDR2 SASEGT. The CDR3 has 13 amino acids. With 10 bases clipped from V and 7 bases from J, the junction kept 12 bases outside the gene matches. CDR3 sequence reads: CATQVAGPSEQYF. The CDR3 DNA reads TGTGCCACCCAAGTAGCGGGGCCCTCAGAGCAGTACTTC.

The rearrangement joins TRBV9 to TRBJ2-6; unclear D gene. The CDR3 spans 16 residues. The germline gives CDR1 SGDLS, CDR2 YYNGEE. The V end was cut by 6 bases, the J end by 0 bases, with 13 bases between. DNA of the CDR3: TGTGCCAGCACCGCCGGTACGGGCTCTGGGGCCAACGTCCTGACTTTC. This sequence encodes CASTAGTGSGANVLTF.

This chain uses TRBV19 with TRBJ1-2; TRBD1 aligns across 7 bases. Germline V gene sequence: CDR1 LNHDA, CDR2 SQIVND (reference sequence). V was clipped by 3 bases and J by 6 bases; unmatched bases: 16. The CDR3 spans 17 residues. Written as DNA, the CDR3 is TGTGCCAGTAGTATTCGGGGACAGAGGTTTTCCAAGGATGGCTACACCTTC. This translates into CASSIRGQRFSKDGYTF. The variable domain in full, with the rest retrieved from reference TRBV19 and TRBJ1-2, is DGGITQSPKYLFRKEGQNVTLSCEQNLNHDAMYWYRQDPGQGLRLIYYSQIVNDFQKGDIAEGYSVSREKKESFPLTVTSAQKNPTAFYLCASSIRGQRFSKDGYTFGSGTRLTVV.

V gene TRBV29-1 combines with J gene TRBJ2-3, with 8 bases aligning to TRBD2. There are 13 residues in the CDR3. V was pared by 6 bases and J by 4 bases, with 6 bases of the junction left unmatched. The germline gives CDR1 SQVTM, CDR2 ANQGSEA. The CDR3, as DNA: TGCAGCGTGGCCGGGACTAGATCAGATACGCAGTATTTT. Protein product: CSVAGTRSDTQYF.

This chain joins TRBV28 and TRBJ2-1, with D perhaps TRBD1 (6 bases). The germline gives CDR1 MDHEN, CDR2 SYDVKM. The CDR3 covers 16 residues. V was cut by 5 bases and J by 0 bases, with 14 bases left in between. The CDR3 is CASSPRGSLSYNEQFF. The DNA for the CDR3 is TGTGCCAGCAGTCCGAGGGGGTCCCTCTCCTACAATGAGCAGTTCTTC. Supplemented by reference TRBV28 and TRBJ2-1, the full variable domain reads DVKVTQSSRYLVKRTGEKVFLECVQDMDHENMFWYRQDPGLGLRLIYFSYDVKMKEKGDIPEGYSVSREKKERFSLILESASTNQTSMYLCASSPRGSLSYNEQFFGPGTRLTVL.

The chain carries TRBV19 and TRBJ2-7; D possibly corresponds to TRBD2 (6 bases). This CDR3 region has 13 residues. The V gene's germline CDR1 is LNHDA and CDR2 SQIVND (reference sequence). V was pared by 4 bases and J by 7 bases, with 14 bases between. CDR3 in DNA: TGTGCCAGTAGTAGCGGGATCCTCTTAGAGCAGTACTTC. Translation gives CASSSGILLEQYF.

The V call is TRBV7-8, the J call TRBJ1-3; D is perhaps TRBD1 (6 bases). The germline V gene encodes CDR1 SGHVS and CDR2 FQNEAQ. The CDR3 sequence is 16 residues long. V shed 1 base and J shed 0 bases, with 10 bases lying between them. CDR3 in DNA: TGTGCCAGCAGCTTAGTTGGACAGCTCTCTGGAAACACCATATATTTT. Translation gives CASSLVGQLSGNTIYF.

V usage is TRBV25-1 and J usage is TRBJ1-1; the match to TRBD1 covers 7 bases. V lost 3 bases to trimming and J lost 6 bases; unmatched junction nucleotides: 7. CDR1 MGHDK and CDR2 SYGVNS come from the germline V gene. CDR3 length: 14 amino acids. The CDR3 DNA reads TGTGCCAGCAGTGACGGAACAGGGGTCCCTGAAGCTTTCTTT. Translation gives CASSDGTGVPEAFF.

The chain carries TRBV2 and TRBJ1-2, with 7 bases fitting TRBD1. CDR3 length equals 17 residues. Germline CDR1 is SNHLY and CDR2 is FYNNEI. J lost 1 base, V lost 6 bases, and 14 bases had no gene match. The CDR3 DNA sequence: TGTGCCAGCAGAGCCACCGGGACAGCTTTCTATAACTATGGCTACACCTTC. This encodes CASRATGTAFYNYGYTF.

The chain carries TRBV6-1 and TRBJ1-6; D is undetermined. This CDR3 is built from 13 residues. From germline, CDR1 is MNHNS and CDR2 SASEGT. V was trimmed by 4 bases and J by 10 bases, leaving 11 bases between them. CDR3 sequence (DNA): TGTGCCAGCAGTGGTATAGCTGAATCACCCCTCCACTTT. Translated: CASSGIAESPLHF.

The chain couples TRBV7-8 to TRBJ2-2; 8 nucleotides line up with TRBD2. V gave up 1 base and J gave up 6 bases; unmatched junction bases: 7. This CDR3 spans 16 amino acids. CDR1 is SGHVS and CDR2 is FQNEAQ in the germline V gene. CDR3 amino acids: CASSLVGGGFAGELFF. DNA of the CDR3: TGTGCCAGCAGCTTAGTAGGCGGGGGGTTCGCCGGGGAGCTGTTTTTT.

The CDR3 sequence is CASSETSGRDQETQYF. CDR3 nucleotides: TGTGCCAGCAGCGAGACTAGCGGGAGGGATCAAGAGACCCAGTACTTC. The V gene is TRBV7-6, the J gene TRBJ2-5; TRBD2 matches 14 bases. The CDR3 runs to 16 residues. V was pared by 5 bases and J by 2 bases, with 4 bases of the junction left unmatched. Germline-derived CDR1 and CDR2 are SGHVS and FNYEAQ.

This chain connects TRBV19 to TRBJ1-5; TRBD1 agrees at 9 bases. The length of the CDR3 is 14 residues. Germline V gene lookup returns CDR1 LNHDA and CDR2 SQIVND (reference sequence). Trimming removed 6 bases from V and 9 bases from J; junction bases left unmatched: 9. CDR3 loop: CASSIRTGDRPQHF. Here the CDR3 DNA reads TGTGCCAGTAGCATAAGGACAGGGGATCGGCCCCAGCATTTT.

The rearrangement uses TRBV9 and TRBJ1-1; D remains ambiguous. V lost 3 bases and J lost 0, with 9 bases in between. The CDR3 runs 14 residues. Germline assignment: CDR1 SGDLS and CDR2 YYNGEE. In DNA form, the CDR3 reads TGTGCCAGCAGCGCGGCAGGATTGAACACTGAAGCTTTCTTT. It encodes CASSAAGLNTEAFF.

This chain links TRBV5-4 with TRBJ1-6; D possibly corresponds to TRBD1 (5 bases). This CDR3 contains 14 residues. CDR1 is SGHNT, CDR2 YYREEE, per germline (reference sequence). Trimming took off 2 bases at V and 10 bases at J, with 13 bases between the two ends. This chain's CDR3 is CASSLGQGASPLHF. The CDR3 region has the DNA TGTGCCAGCAGCTTAGGCCAGGGTGCCTCACCCCTCCACTTT.

V usage is TRBV6-5 and J usage is TRBJ2-7; perhaps TRBD2 as D (5 bases). V lost 2 bases and J lost 3, with 17 bases in between. This CDR3 has 16 amino acids. Germline CDR1 is MNHEY and CDR2 is SVGAGI. CDR3 in DNA: TGTGCCAGCAGTTACGTGCAAGGAGGAGGTTTCTACGAGCAGTACTTC. This gives the protein CASSYVQGGGFYEQYF.

V and J are TRBV28 and TRBJ1-5, with D hard to call. Germline lookup yields CDR1 MDHEN and CDR2 SYDVKM. The CDR3 consists of 16 residues. Trimming removed 3 bases from V and 3 bases from J, with 15 bases in between. The CDR3 region is CASSLLARMTNQPQHF. In nucleotides, the CDR3 is TGTGCCAGCAGTTTGCTTGCCAGGATGACCAATCAGCCCCAGCATTTT.

This clone was seen only a few times. This chain joins TRBV5-1 and TRBJ2-7; 7 nucleotides align to TRBD2. CDR1 and CDR2 (germline): SGHRS, YFSETQ. CDR3 size: 16 residues. The trim removed 0 bases at V and 2 bases at J, leaving 8 bases unmatched. CDR3 protein: CASSLAWGRATYEQYF. The CDR3 region has the DNA TGCGCCAGCAGCTTGGCCTGGGGGAGGGCCACCTACGAGCAGTACTTC.

The chain joins TRBV6-5 to TRBJ2-2, with 8 nucleotides matching TRBD1. The CDR3 is made up of 15 amino acids. Losses at the gene ends were 7 bases for V and 4 bases for J; bases not matched to a gene: 8. Germline assignment: CDR1 MNHEY and CDR2 SVGAGI. Written as DNA, the CDR3 is TGTGCCAGCACTAACCAGGGGGCGGTCACCGGGGAGCTGTTTTTT. This sequence encodes CASTNQGAVTGELFF.

V gene TRBV25-1 combines with J gene TRBJ1-2, with 8 bases matching TRBD1. The CDR3 is 11 amino acids. With V trimmed by 3 bases and J by 14 bases, 5 bases remained unmatched. From germline, CDR1 is MGHDK and CDR2 SYGVNS. CDR3 DNA: TGTGCCAGCAGTGATGGACAGGGACCAACCTTC. It yields the protein CASSDGQGPTF.

This clone is a singleton in its sample. This rearrangement joins TRBV21-1 to TRBJ1-6; TRBD1 is the table's D call, not checked against the DNA. TRBV21-1 is a known pseudogene. CDR3 size: 23 residues. CDR3 nucleotides: TGTGCCAGCAAGCAAAGAAGGGTTTCTTACGGGGACAGGGAGAGCTCCTATAATTCACCCCTCCACTTT. Protein product: CASKQRRVSYGDRESSYNSPLHF.

V and J are TRBV7-3 and TRBJ2-3, with 7 positions matching TRBD1. V shed 5 bases, J shed 1 base, and the junction held 3 bases outside the gene matches. Germline CDR1 reads SGHTA; CDR2 reads FQGTGA. The CDR3 runs 14 residues. Here the CDR3 DNA reads TGTGCCAGCAGCGCCGACAGGGGCACAGATACGCAGTATTTT. Translation: CASSADRGTDTQYF.

A word on this clone: The same CDR3 also results from other DNA sequences found in this sample. The rearrangement links TRBV5-1 to TRBJ2-1; 11 bases are a match to TRBD2. With 4 bases clipped from V and 4 bases from J, the junction kept 4 bases outside the gene matches. This CDR3 has 15 residues. Germline V gives CDR1 SGHRS, CDR2 YFSETQ. CDR3 coding DNA: TGCGCCAGCAGCCTGACTAGCGGGGAATACAATGAGCAGTTCTTC. Translated: CASSLTSGEYNEQFF.

V is TRBV4-2 and J is TRBJ2-5; tentatively, D is TRBD2 (5 bases). CDR1 is LGHNA, CDR2 YNFKEQ, per germline. This CDR3 comprises 13 residues. V was shortened by 0 bases and J by 10 bases, with 12 bases between the two germline ends. DNA of the CDR3: TGTGCCAGCAGCCAAGACCCCGGGGTATACCAGTACTTC. This sequence encodes CASSQDPGVYQYF.

This clone was recorded a few times. The rearrangement links TRBV2 to TRBJ1-2; 9 bases are shared with TRBD1. The J segment lost 6 bases and the V segment lost 10 bases, leaving 6 bases of the junction unmatched. The CDR3 has 12 residues. The V gene's germline CDR1 is SNHLY and CDR2 FYNNEI. The CDR3: CATIDRGDGYTF. The CDR3 bases are TGTGCCACCATTGACAGGGGGGATGGCTACACCTTC.

On this clone itself: The junction does not match germline at one end; this may be a read error. The rearrangement uses TRBV7-9 and TRBJ1-4; tentatively, D is TRBD1 (6 bases). This CDR3 spans 12 amino acids. The germline V gene encodes CDR1 SEHNR and CDR2 FQNEAQ (reference sequence). The CDR3 sequence: CSSSYTGEKLFF. The CDR3 DNA reads TGTTCCAGCAGCTATACAGGGGAAAAACTGTTTTTT.

The rearrangement links TRBV27 to TRBJ2-1; 14 nucleotides match TRBD2. The ends lost 6 bases at V and 10 bases at J; junction bases unmatched: 8. Germline V gene sequence: CDR1 MNHEY, CDR2 SMNVEV (reference sequence). This CDR3 has 15 amino acids. The CDR3 loop reads CASSYGLAGGREQFF. CDR3 bases: TGTGCCAGCAGCTACGGACTAGCGGGAGGCCGCGAGCAGTTCTTC.